This is a list of T cell receptor beta chains from one sample in a study of Ad26.COV2.S vaccination and SARS-CoV-2 variants. TCRdb's table, derived via immunoSEQ multiplex PCR, lists solely in-frame clones and lacks some. The data contain about 370,000 clones, roughly 90% of them singletons. The sequenced sample was peripheral blood, obtained in a trial of Ad26.COV2.S vaccine versus placebo. The origin of the receptors is a person between 18 and 60 years old who received the Ad26.COV2.S COVID-19 vaccine or a placebo. CDR3s include the opening cysteine and the closing phenylalanine or tryptophan. A D gene is named only where the DNA matches it firmly. The size of a clone is reported for some rows only, either as once, few or many, or as a class for expanded clones.

CDR3aa	CDR3nt	abundance	v_gene	d_gene	j_gene
CASSPSSGVYGNTIYF	TGTGCCAGCAGCCCATCTTCCGGAGTGTATGGAAACACCATATATTTT	NA	TRBV11-2	NA	TRBJ1-3
CASSVLGSTDTQYF	TGTGCCAGCAGCGTTTTAGGGAGCACAGATACGCAGTATTTT	NA	TRBV7-9	NA	TRBJ2-3
CASRRDWVDSPLHF	TGTGCCAGCAGACGCGACTGGGTTGATTCACCCCTCCACTTT	once	TRBV6-5	NA	TRBJ1-6
CASSPLGTYNNGYTF	TGCGCCAGCAGTCCCCTTGGGACGTATAATAATGGCTACACCTTC	NA	TRBV5-1	NA	TRBJ1-2
CATKERELWSMYNEQFF	TGTGCCACCAAAGAGAGGGAGTTGTGGAGTATGTACAATGAGCAGTTCTTC	NA	TRBV6-4	NA	TRBJ2-1
CASSPAASGGTYEQYF	TGTGCCAGCAGCCCCGCCGCCAGCGGGGGAACCTACGAGCAGTACTTC	NA	TRBV4-2	TRBD2	TRBJ2-7
CASSPGQGEGHTF	TGTGCCAGCAGCCCGGGACAGGGGGAGGGACACACCTTC	few	TRBV7-9	TRBD1	TRBJ1-2
CASSFGQGRTDTQYF	TGCGCCAGCAGTTTTGGACAGGGCCGCACAGATACGCAGTATTTT	NA	TRBV10-1	TRBD1	TRBJ2-3
CATRPMARGETEAFF	TGTGCCACCAGACCCATGGCGAGGGGAGAAACTGAAGCTTTCTTT	NA	TRBV15	NA	TRBJ1-1
CASGHSGGNIQYF	TGTGCTAGTGGCCATAGTGGGGGAAACATTCAGTACTTC	NA	TRBV12-5	NA	TRBJ2-4
CASSPAGTSGCTDTQYF	TGTGCCAGCAGCCCCGCCGGGACTAGCGGTTGCACAGATACGCAGTATTTT	NA	TRBV21-1	NA	TRBJ2-3
CASSSGGSLYNEQFF	TGTGCCAGCAGTTCAGGGGGCTCGCTTTACAATGAGCAGTTCTTC	NA	TRBV27	TRBD1	TRBJ2-1
CASRPVRGRYNSPLHF	TGTGCCAGCAGGCCAGTAAGGGGCCGCTATAATTCACCCCTCCACTTT	NA	TRBV28	NA	TRBJ1-6
CASRDWATNEKLFF	TGCGCCAGCAGAGACTGGGCAACTAATGAAAAACTGTTTTTT	NA	TRBV5-1	NA	TRBJ1-4
CASNNRGSEQYF	TGCGCCAGCAACAACAGGGGCTCCGAGCAGTACTTC	NA	TRBV5-1	TRBD1	TRBJ2-7
CASRRLQGGTGELFF	TGTGCCAGTAGGAGGCTGCAGGGGGGAACCGGGGAGCTGTTTTTT	NA	TRBV19	NA	TRBJ2-2
CASSTGQGAHNEQFF	TGTGCCAGTAGTACCGGACAGGGGGCCCACAATGAGCAGTTCTTC	NA	TRBV19	TRBD1	TRBJ2-1
CASSDSGPSPEAFF	TGTGCCAGCAGTGATTCGGGACCTTCCCCTGAAGCTTTCTTT	once	TRBV6-4	NA	TRBJ1-1
CASSLDSGQETQYF	TGTGCCAGCAGTCTGGACAGCGGGCAAGAGACCCAGTACTTC	NA	TRBV28	NA	TRBJ2-5
CASSGGGRIYEQYF	TGTGCCAGCAGCGGAGGCGGCAGAATCTACGAGCAGTACTTC	NA	TRBV7-9	NA	TRBJ2-7
CASSLPGTAYEQYF	TGTGCCAGCAGTCTACCCGGGACAGCCTACGAGCAGTACTTC	NA	TRBV25-1	TRBD1	TRBJ2-7
CASTLEAASGNTIYF	TGTGCCAGCACGCTTGAGGCCGCCTCTGGAAACACCATATATTTT	once	TRBV28	NA	TRBJ1-3
CATSRDRSETGELFF	TGTGCCACCAGCAGAGATAGGTCCGAGACCGGGGAGCTGTTTTTT	NA	TRBV15	NA	TRBJ2-2
CASSTTPGVLNTEAFF	TGTGCCAGCAGCACCACCCCCGGGGTCCTGAACACTGAAGCTTTCTTT	NA	TRBV13	NA	TRBJ1-1
CSALGGYNYGYTF	TGCAGCGCCCTTGGGGGCTATAACTATGGCTACACCTTC	NA	TRBV29-1	NA	TRBJ1-2
CASSIGLAAGELFF	TGTGCCAGTAGTATCGGGCTAGCGGCCGGGGAGCTGTTTTTT	few	TRBV19	TRBD2	TRBJ2-2
CASSQYREQGAGELFF	TGCGCCAGCAGCCAATATCGGGAACAGGGAGCCGGGGAGCTGTTTTTT	NA	TRBV4-1	NA	TRBJ2-2
CASSDQGLAYGYTF	TGTGCCAGCAGTGATCAGGGACTAGCCTATGGCTACACCTTC	once	TRBV2	NA	TRBJ1-2
CASSQTGPRDTQYF	TGTGCCAGCAGTCAGACAGGGCCTCGAGATACGCAGTATTTT	NA	TRBV6-5	TRBD1	TRBJ2-3
CASSRGQGGTEAFF	TGCGCCAGCAGCCGGGGACAGGGGGGCACTGAAGCTTTCTTT	once	TRBV5-1	TRBD1	TRBJ1-1
CAISAGADTYGYTF	TGTGCCATCAGTGCGGGGGCAGATACCTATGGCTACACCTTC	NA	TRBV10-3	NA	TRBJ1-2
CASSQETSGSYEQFF	TGCGCCAGCAGCCAAGAGACTAGCGGGAGCTATGAGCAGTTCTTC	few	TRBV4-1	TRBD2	TRBJ2-1
CASSLDGQRLYEQYF	TGCGCCAGCAGCTTGGACGGACAGAGACTCTACGAGCAGTACTTC	NA	TRBV5-1	NA	TRBJ2-7
CAISDFGTGNTIYF	TGTGCCATCAGTGATTTTGGGACAGGGAACACCATATATTTT	NA	TRBV10-3	TRBD1	TRBJ1-3
CASSPREATNEKLFF	TGTGCCAGCAGCCCCCGGGAAGCAACTAATGAAAAACTGTTTTTT	NA	TRBV7-8	NA	TRBJ1-4
CASSFGGVETQYF	TGCGCCAGCAGTTTCGGAGGTGTGGAGACCCAGTACTTC	NA	TRBV10-1	NA	TRBJ2-5
CATARGSSYNEQFF	TGTGCCACTGCCAGGGGGAGCTCCTACAATGAGCAGTTCTTC	NA	TRBV24-1	TRBD1	TRBJ2-1
CASSDLPVFSGNTIYF	TGTGCCAGCAGTGATTTACCGGTATTCTCTGGAAACACCATATATTTT	NA	TRBV6-1	NA	TRBJ1-3
CASSLVGRNEQFF	TGTGCCAGCAGCTTAGTTGGCCGCAATGAGCAGTTCTTC	NA	TRBV7-9	NA	TRBJ2-1
CASSILASGSPYNEQFF	TGTGCCAGTAGTATTCTCGCTAGCGGGAGTCCCTACAATGAGCAGTTCTTC	NA	TRBV19	TRBD2	TRBJ2-1
CAINRQGMNTEAFF	TGTGCCATCAATAGACAGGGGATGAACACTGAAGCTTTCTTT	NA	TRBV10-3	TRBD1	TRBJ1-1
CASGHRGQETQYF	TGTGCCAGCGGCCACCGGGGTCAAGAGACCCAGTACTTC	NA	TRBV27	NA	TRBJ2-5
CASRLTGGGSYEQYF	TGTGCCAGCAGACTGACAGGGGGGGGCTCCTACGAGCAGTACTTC	once	TRBV6-6	TRBD1	TRBJ2-7
CASSPGTGVRETQYF	TGCGCCAGCAGTCCCGGGACAGGGGTGCGCGAGACCCAGTACTTC	NA	TRBV5-1	TRBD1	TRBJ2-5
CASSALGTDGINEQYF	TGTGCCAGCAGCGCACTGGGGACCGACGGGATCAACGAGCAGTACTTC	NA	TRBV9	NA	TRBJ2-7
CATSDSQASENQYF	TGTGCCACCAGTGATTCTCAGGCTTCTGAGAACCAGTACTTC	NA	TRBV24-1	NA	TRBJ2-5
CASSRTSRGNNEQFF	TGTGCCAGCAGCCGGACCAGCCGAGGGAACAATGAGCAGTTCTTC	NA	TRBV9	NA	TRBJ2-1
CASRDRSSGNTIYF	TGTGCCAGCAGGGACAGGAGCTCTGGAAACACCATATATTTT	NA	TRBV7-9	TRBD1	TRBJ1-3
CASRGLRDRWSDTQYF	TGTGCCAGTAGGGGCCTCCGGGACAGATGGTCAGATACGCAGTATTTT	NA	TRBV19	TRBD1	TRBJ2-3
CASSLAGQGAKKAFF	TGTGCCAGCAGTTTAGCAGGACAGGGGGCGAAGAAAGCTTTCTTT	NA	TRBV28	TRBD1	TRBJ1-1
CASSYSWGKETQYF	TGTGCCAGCAGTTACTCGTGGGGGAAGGAGACCCAGTACTTC	NA	TRBV6-5	NA	TRBJ2-5
CASRDEGRPTDTQYF	TGTGCCAGCAGGGACGAGGGGAGGCCGACAGATACGCAGTATTTT	NA	TRBV6-5	NA	TRBJ2-3
CASSSSTDTEAFF	TGTGCTAGCAGCTCCTCTACGGACACTGAAGCTTTCTTT	NA	TRBV7-7	NA	TRBJ1-1
CASSLDSASGNEQFF	TGTGCCAGCAGCTTAGATTCGGCTAGCGGGAATGAGCAGTTCTTC	NA	TRBV11-2	TRBD2	TRBJ2-1
CASSLAGPAQYF	TGTGCCAGCAGCTTAGCGGGGCCCGCGCAGTACTTC	few	TRBV11-1	NA	TRBJ2-7
CASSPSRGGLSEQFF	TGTGCCAGCAGTCCCTCGAGGGGGGGTTTGTCTGAGCAGTTCTTC	NA	TRBV6-6	NA	TRBJ2-1
CASSDMLGDNSPLHF	TGTGCCAGCAGTGATATGCTAGGGGATAATTCACCCCTCCACTTT	NA	TRBV28	NA	TRBJ1-6
CASSLAGAGLSYEQYF	TGTGCCAGCAGCTTGGCCGGGGCGGGCCTCTCCTACGAGCAGTACTTC	NA	TRBV5-4	NA	TRBJ2-7
CSVDFDRGQQYF	TGCAGCGTTGACTTTGACCGCGGGCAGCAGTACTTC	NA	TRBV29-1	NA	TRBJ2-7